This T cell receptor beta chain was found in a study of control samples from healthy donors and cancer patients. Sequencing used immunoSEQ multiplex PCR; TCRdb keeps in-frame clones, though not all of them. This table has 65,000 to 90,000 clones, approximately 94% appearing once. Germline trimming cut 6 bases from V and 2 bases from J; bases unmatched to any gene: 6. Germline V gene lookup returns CDR1 MNHEY and CDR2 SVGAGI. CDR3 length equals 15 residues. The receptor's source is a woman aged 25 to 39 in good health. The genes are TRBV6-5 and TRBJ1-5; 8 positions agree with TRBD1. The sample comprised blood. As DNA, the CDR3 is TGTGCCAGCAGCACCGACAGGGGTGGCAATCAGCCCCAGCATTTT. This translates into CASSTDRGGNQPQHF.